Following are 9 T cell receptor beta chains from one sample sequenced in a study of blood T cell repertoires in COVID-19. Clones were read by immunoSEQ multiplex PCR, and TCRdb kept only the in-frame ones, dropping some. The repertoire holds about 220,000 clones, with approximately 86% as singletons. Sequenced input: peripheral blood. All receptors come from a woman older than 75 with acute or convalescent COVID-19.

The chain carries TRBV7-2 and TRBJ2-5; 15 bases are shared with TRBD2. The V gene's germline CDR1 is SGHTA and CDR2 FQGNSA. The CDR3 sequence is 16 residues long. J gave up 3 bases and V 5 bases, and 4 bases lay outside the gene matches. The CDR3 DNA sequence: TGTGCCAGCAGCCAGGGACTAGCGGGGGGTAAAGAGACCCAGTACTTC. This translates into CASSQGLAGGKETQYF.

The V and J genes are TRBV5-1 and TRBJ1-1; a possible D gene is TRBD1 (6 bases). The CDR3 runs to 13 residues. Trimming cost V 0 bases and J 12 bases, with 15 bases left between them. Germline CDR1 and CDR2: SGHRS and YFSETQ. CDR3 protein: CASSLEQGPLPFF. CDR3 in DNA: TGCGCCAGCAGCTTGGAACAGGGACCCTTGCCTTTCTTT. Filled out from reference TRBV5-1 and TRBJ1-1, the complete variable domain reads KAGVTQTPRYLIKTRGQQVTLSCSPISGHRSVSWYQQTPGQGLQFLFEYFSETQRNKGNFPGRFSGRQFSNSRSEMNVSTLELGDSALYLCASSLEQGPLPFFGQGTRLTVV.

The CDR3 nucleotides read TGCGCCAGCAGCCCCGAGGGGGGGCGGCTCAATGAAAAACTGTTTTTT. Residues: CASSPEGGRLNEKLFF. The rearrangement joins TRBV5-1 to TRBJ1-4; D is possibly TRBD1 (6 bases). The V gene's germline CDR1 is SGHRS and CDR2 YFSETQ. This CDR3 has 16 amino acids. Trimming took 4 bases from V and 5 from J, leaving 18 bases between them. The full variable domain, completed using reference TRBV5-1 and TRBJ1-4, is KAGVTQTPRYLIKTRGQQVTLSCSPISGHRSVSWYQQTPGQGLQFLFEYFSETQRNKGNFPGRFSGRQFSNSRSEMNVSTLELGDSALYLCASSPEGGRLNEKLFFGSGTQLSVL.

The gene calls are TRBV29-1 and TRBJ1-1; D call uncertain. The germline gives CDR1 SQVTM, CDR2 ANQGSEA. There are 12 residues in the CDR3. Trimming took 6 bases from V and 2 from J, leaving 10 bases between them. The CDR3 coding sequence is TGCAGCGTAAAAGGACTTAACACTGAAGCTTTCTTT. This codes for CSVKGLNTEAFF.

The chain links TRBV19 to TRBJ1-1; weak D call: TRBD1 (5 bases). Trimming took 7 bases from V and 1 from J, leaving 13 bases between them. The CDR3 consists of 14 residues. The germline CDR1 and CDR2 sequences are LNHDA and SQIVND (reference sequence). The CDR3: CASTRTKGNTEAFF. CDR3 coding DNA: TGTGCCAGTACAAGGACAAAGGGGAACACTGAAGCTTTCTTT.

This clone appeared once. The chain recombines TRBV19 with TRBJ1-5; D possibly corresponds to TRBD1 (5 bases). Germline CDR1 and CDR2: LNHDA and SQIVND (reference sequence). V shed 4 bases and J shed 2 bases, with 6 bases lying between them. The CDR3 contains 13 residues. CDR3 nucleotide sequence: TGTGCCAGTAGTACGGGGGGCAATCAGCCCCAGCATTTT. Its translation: CASSTGGNQPQHF.

The genes are TRBV5-6 and TRBJ1-4, with a possible D match to TRBD1 (6 bases). V lost 0 bases and J 8 bases, leaving 11 bases between the germline ends. Looked up from germline, CDR1 is SGHDT and CDR2 is YYEEEE. The CDR3 has 14 residues. The CDR3 here is CASSLAGAREKLFF. In DNA form, the CDR3 reads TGTGCCAGCAGCTTGGCAGGGGCGCGGGAAAAACTGTTTTTT.

The sample holds one count of this clone. The J gene is TRBJ2-1, the V gene TRBV3-1 (or the pseudogene TRBV3-2); TRBD2 matches at 8 bases. V shed 5 bases, J shed 7 bases, and the junction held 10 bases outside the gene matches. Germline V gene lookup returns CDR1 LGHDT and CDR2 YNNKEL (reference sequence). This CDR3 has 15 residues. The CDR3 coding sequence is TGTGCCAGCAGCACCTCCGGGGGGGGCCAGAATGAGCAGTTCTTC. Protein: CASSTSGGGQNEQFF.

V and J are TRBV7-8 and TRBJ2-7; no firm D call. The CDR3 runs to 12 residues. Germline CDR1 and CDR2: SGHVS and FQNEAQ. Trimming left V 5 bases short and J 2 bases short, with 7 bases between. DNA of the CDR3: TGTGCCAGCAGCCTACTTACCTACGAGCAGTACTTC. The encoded protein is CASSLLTYEQYF.